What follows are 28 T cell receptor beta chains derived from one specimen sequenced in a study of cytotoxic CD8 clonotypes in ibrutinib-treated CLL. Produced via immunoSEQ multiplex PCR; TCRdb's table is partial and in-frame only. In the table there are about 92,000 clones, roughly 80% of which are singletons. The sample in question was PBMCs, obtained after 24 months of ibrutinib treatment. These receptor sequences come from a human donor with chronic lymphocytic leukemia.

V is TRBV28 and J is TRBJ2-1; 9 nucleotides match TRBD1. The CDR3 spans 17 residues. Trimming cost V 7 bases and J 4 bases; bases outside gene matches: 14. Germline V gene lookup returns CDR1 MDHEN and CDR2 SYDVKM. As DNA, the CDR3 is TGTGCCAGCACCCCTTCAACGGGACAGGGCTTTTACAATGAGCAGTTCTTC. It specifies CASTPSTGQGFYNEQFF. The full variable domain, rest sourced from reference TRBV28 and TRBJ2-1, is DVKVTQSSRYLVKRTGEKVFLECVQDMDHENMFWYRQDPGLGLRLIYFSYDVKMKEKGDIPEGYSVSREKKERFSLILESASTNQTSMYLCASTPSTGQGFYNEQFFGPGTRLTVL.

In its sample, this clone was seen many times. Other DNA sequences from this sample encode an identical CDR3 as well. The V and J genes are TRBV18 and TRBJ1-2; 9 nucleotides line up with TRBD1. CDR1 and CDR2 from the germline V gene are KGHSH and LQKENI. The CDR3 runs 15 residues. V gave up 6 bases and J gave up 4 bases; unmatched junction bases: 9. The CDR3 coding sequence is TGTGCCAGCTCCCCCCGGACAGGGGACTTCTATGGCTACACCTTC. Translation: CASSPRTGDFYGYTF.

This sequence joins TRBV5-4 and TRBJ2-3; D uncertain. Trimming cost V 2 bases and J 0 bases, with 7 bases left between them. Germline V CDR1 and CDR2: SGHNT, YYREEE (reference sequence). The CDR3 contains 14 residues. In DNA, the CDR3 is TGTGCCAGCAGCTTCGATAGTAGCACAGATACGCAGTATTTT. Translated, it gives CASSFDSSTDTQYF.

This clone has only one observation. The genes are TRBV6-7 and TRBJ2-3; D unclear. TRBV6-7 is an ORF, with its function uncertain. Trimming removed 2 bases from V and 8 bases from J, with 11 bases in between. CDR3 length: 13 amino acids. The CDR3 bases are TGTGCCAGCAGTTACAAGAGTGGCGGTACGCAGTATTTT. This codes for CASSYKSGGTQYF.

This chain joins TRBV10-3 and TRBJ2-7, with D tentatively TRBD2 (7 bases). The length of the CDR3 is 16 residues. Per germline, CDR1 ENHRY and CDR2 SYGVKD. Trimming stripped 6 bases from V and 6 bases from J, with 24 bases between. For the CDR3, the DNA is TGTGCCATCAGCCAACCGGGGGGCGGGAGTGCAGGCGAGCAGTACTTC. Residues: CAISQPGGGSAGEQYF.

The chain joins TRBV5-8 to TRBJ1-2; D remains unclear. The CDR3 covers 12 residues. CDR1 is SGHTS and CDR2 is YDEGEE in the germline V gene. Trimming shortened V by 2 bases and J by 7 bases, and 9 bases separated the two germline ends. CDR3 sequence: CASSFVGFGYTF. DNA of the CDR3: TGTGCCAGCAGCTTTGTGGGATTTGGCTACACCTTC.

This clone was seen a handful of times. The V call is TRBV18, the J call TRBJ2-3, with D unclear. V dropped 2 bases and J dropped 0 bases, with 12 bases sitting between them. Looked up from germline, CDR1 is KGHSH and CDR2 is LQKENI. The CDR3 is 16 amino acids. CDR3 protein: CASSPSQEFSTDTQYF. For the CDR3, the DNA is TGTGCCAGCTCACCAAGTCAGGAATTTAGCACAGATACGCAGTATTTT.

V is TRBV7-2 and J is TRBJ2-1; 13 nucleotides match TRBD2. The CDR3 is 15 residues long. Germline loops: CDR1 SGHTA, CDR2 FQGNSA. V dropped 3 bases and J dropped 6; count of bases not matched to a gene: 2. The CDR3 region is CASSFTSGRVNEQFF. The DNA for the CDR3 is TGTGCCAGCAGCTTCACTAGCGGGAGGGTCAATGAGCAGTTCTTC.

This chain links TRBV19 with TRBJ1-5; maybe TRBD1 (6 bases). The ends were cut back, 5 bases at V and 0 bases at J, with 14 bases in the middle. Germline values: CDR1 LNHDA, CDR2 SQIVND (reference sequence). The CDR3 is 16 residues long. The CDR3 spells CASSSRRTDSNQPQHF. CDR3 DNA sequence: TGTGCCAGTAGTTCTCGCCGGACAGATAGCAATCAGCCCCAGCATTTT.

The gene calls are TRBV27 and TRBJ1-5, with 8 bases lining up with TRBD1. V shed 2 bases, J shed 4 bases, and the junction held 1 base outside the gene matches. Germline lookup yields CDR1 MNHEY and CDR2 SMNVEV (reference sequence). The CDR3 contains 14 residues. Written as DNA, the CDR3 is TGTGCCAGCAGTTTAAACAGGGGGAATCAGCCCCAGCATTTT. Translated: CASSLNRGNQPQHF.

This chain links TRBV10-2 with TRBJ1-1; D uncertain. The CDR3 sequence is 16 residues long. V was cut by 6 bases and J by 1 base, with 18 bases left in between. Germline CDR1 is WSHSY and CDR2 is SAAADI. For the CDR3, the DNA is TGCGCCAGCAGCCCCGGTGGGCGGAGGCAGAACACTGAAGCTTTCTTT. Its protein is CASSPGGRRQNTEAFF.

The CDR3: CASSESGRTDTQYF. The CDR3 DNA is TGCGCCAGCAGTGAGTCGGGTCGCACAGATACGCAGTATTTT. V and J are TRBV10-1 and TRBJ2-3, with D unresolved. Germline lookup yields CDR1 WNHNN and CDR2 SYGVQD (reference sequence). Trimming removed 0 bases from V and 1 base from J, with 5 bases in between. The CDR3 has 14 residues.

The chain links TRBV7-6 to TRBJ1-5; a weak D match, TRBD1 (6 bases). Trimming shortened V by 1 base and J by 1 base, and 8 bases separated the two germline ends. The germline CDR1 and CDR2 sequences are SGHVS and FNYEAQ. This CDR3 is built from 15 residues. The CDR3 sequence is CASSLGTASNQPQHF. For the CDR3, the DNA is TGTGCCAGCAGCTTAGGGACAGCAAGCAATCAGCCCCAGCATTTT.

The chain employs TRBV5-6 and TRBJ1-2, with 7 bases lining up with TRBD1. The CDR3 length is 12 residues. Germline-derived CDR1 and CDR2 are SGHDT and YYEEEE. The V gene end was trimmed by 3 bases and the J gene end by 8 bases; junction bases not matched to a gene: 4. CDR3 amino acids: CASSWNRGGYTF. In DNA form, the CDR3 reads TGTGCCAGCAGCTGGAACAGGGGCGGCTACACCTTC.

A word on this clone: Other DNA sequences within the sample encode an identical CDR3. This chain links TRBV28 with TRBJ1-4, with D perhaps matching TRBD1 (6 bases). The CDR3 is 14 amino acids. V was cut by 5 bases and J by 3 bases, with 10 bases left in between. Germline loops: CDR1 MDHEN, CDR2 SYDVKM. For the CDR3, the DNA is TGTGCCAGCAGTCCCCCAGGGGCTAATGAAAAACTGTTTTTT. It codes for CASSPPGANEKLFF.

The CDR3 here is CASSLPGTGGHHYTF. The CDR3 nucleotides read TGCGCCAGCAGCCTACCCGGGACAGGGGGGCATCATTACACCTTC. J is TRBJ1-2 and V is TRBV5-1, with TRBD1 matching 11 bases. Trimming removed 4 bases from V and 11 bases from J; junction bases left unmatched: 13. The CDR3 contains 15 residues. Germline CDR1 is SGHRS and CDR2 is YFSETQ.

The CDR3 DNA reads as TGTGCCAGCAGTATGACTAGCGGGAGTTTCCTCGGGAGCGAGCAGTACTTC. Translating it yields CASSMTSGSFLGSEQYF. This chain joins TRBV27 and TRBJ2-7; 12 bases map to TRBD2. In germline, CDR1 is MNHEY, CDR2 SMNVEV (reference sequence). J gave up 6 bases and V 5 bases, and 14 bases lay outside the gene matches. This CDR3 is built from 17 residues.

The CDR3 spells CASSRGVGNQPQHF. The CDR3, as DNA: TGTGCCAGCAGTCGCGGGGTAGGGAATCAGCCCCAGCATTTT. The chain links TRBV6-5 to TRBJ1-5; D gene uncertain. Trimming stripped 5 bases from V and 4 bases from J, with 12 bases between. Per germline, CDR1 MNHEY and CDR2 SVGAGI. The CDR3 spans 14 residues.

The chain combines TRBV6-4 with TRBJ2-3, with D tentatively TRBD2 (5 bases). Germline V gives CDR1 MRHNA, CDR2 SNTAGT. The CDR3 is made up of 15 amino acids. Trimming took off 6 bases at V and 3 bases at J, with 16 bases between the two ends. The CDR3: CASRTTASRTDTQYF. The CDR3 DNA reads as TGTGCCAGCAGAACAACGGCTAGCAGAACAGATACGCAGTATTTT.

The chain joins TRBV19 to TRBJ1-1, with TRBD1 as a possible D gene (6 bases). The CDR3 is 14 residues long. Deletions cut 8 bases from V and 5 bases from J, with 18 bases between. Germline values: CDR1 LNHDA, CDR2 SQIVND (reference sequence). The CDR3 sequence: CASASIGGRTEAFF. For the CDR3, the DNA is TGTGCCAGTGCCTCGATAGGGGGACGGACTGAAGCTTTCTTT. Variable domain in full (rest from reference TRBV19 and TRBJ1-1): DGGITQSPKYLFRKEGQNVTLSCEQNLNHDAMYWYRQDPGQGLRLIYYSQIVNDFQKGDIAEGYSVSREKKESFPLTVTSAQKNPTAFYLCASASIGGRTEAFFGQGTRLTVV.

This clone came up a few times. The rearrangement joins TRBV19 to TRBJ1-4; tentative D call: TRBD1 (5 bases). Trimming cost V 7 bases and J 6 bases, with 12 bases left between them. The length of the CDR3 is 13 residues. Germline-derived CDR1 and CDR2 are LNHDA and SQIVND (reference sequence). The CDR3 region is CASKGAGDEKLFF. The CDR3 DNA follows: TGTGCCAGTAAAGGGGCGGGGGATGAAAAACTGTTTTTT.

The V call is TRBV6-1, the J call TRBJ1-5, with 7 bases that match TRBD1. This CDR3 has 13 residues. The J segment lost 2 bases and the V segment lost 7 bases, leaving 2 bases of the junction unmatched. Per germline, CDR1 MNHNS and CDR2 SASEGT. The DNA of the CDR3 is TGTGCCAGCAAAGGACAGGGCAATCAGCCCCAGCATTTT. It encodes CASKGQGNQPQHF.

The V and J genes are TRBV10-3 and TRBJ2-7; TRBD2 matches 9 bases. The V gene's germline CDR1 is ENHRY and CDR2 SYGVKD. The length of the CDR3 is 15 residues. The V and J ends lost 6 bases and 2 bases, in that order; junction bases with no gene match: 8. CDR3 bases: TGTGCCATCAGCCCTTCTAGCGGGGTGACCTACGAGCAGTACTTC. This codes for CAISPSSGVTYEQYF.

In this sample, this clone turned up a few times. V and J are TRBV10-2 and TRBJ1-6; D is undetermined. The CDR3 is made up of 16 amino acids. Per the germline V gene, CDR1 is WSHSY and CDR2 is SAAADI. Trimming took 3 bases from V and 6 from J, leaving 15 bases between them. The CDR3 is CASSELPTVANSPLHF. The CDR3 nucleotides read TGCGCCAGCAGTGAACTTCCTACTGTGGCTAATTCACCCCTCCACTTT.

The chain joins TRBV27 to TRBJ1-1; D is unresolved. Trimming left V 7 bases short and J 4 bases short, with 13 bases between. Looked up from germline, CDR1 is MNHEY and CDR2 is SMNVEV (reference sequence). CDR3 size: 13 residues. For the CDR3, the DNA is TGTGCCAGCATGGAGAACCCCGGCACTGAAGCTTTCTTT. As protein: CASMENPGTEAFF.

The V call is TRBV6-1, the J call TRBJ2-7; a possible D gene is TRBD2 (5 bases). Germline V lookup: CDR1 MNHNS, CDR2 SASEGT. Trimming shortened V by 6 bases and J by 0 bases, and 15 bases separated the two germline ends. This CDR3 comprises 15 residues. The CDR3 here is CASRPLAGGSYEQYF. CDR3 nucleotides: TGTGCCAGCAGACCTCTAGCAGGCGGCTCCTACGAGCAGTACTTC.

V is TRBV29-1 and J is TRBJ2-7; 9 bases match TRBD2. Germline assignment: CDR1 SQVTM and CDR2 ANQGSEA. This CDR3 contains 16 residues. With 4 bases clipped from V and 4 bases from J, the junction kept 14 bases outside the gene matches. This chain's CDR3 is CSVGRGIAGVRYEQYF. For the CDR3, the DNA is TGCAGCGTTGGGAGAGGGATAGCGGGAGTACGGTACGAGCAGTACTTC.

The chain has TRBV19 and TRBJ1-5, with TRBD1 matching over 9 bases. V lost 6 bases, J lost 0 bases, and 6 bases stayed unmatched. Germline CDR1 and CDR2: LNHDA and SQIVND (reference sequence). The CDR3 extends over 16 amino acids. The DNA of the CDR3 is TGTGCCAGTAGGAGGGGACAGGGCAATAGCAATCAGCCCCAGCATTTT. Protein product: CASRRGQGNSNQPQHF.